This T cell receptor (beta chain) is from a study of T cell repertoires in cytomegalovirus infection. Study background: Signatures in public TCR beta sequences pointed to both CMV infection and matching HLA type.

A word on this clonotype: The antigen is not known.

TCRdb re-called the reads with MiXCR, one entry per CDR3 protein. Of some 920,000 distinct CDR3 sequences listed, approximately 31% are singletons. Notes on the study in general: Pooled public TCR beta family frequency picked out CMV carriers with the relevant HLA. CMV-specific TCR beta clonotypes restricted by HLA-C dominated the ex vivo response.

CDR1 is MNHEY, CDR2 SVGAGI, per germline. V lost 5 bases and J lost 13, with 23 bases in between. The CDR3 runs to 14 residues. The V gene is TRBV6-5, the J gene TRBJ1-2; D is unclear. This receptor was taken from a human donor in good health (CMV status not recorded). Some clones in this sample may be carry-over from other donors' samples. This specimen consisted of cultured CD8+ T cells from PBMCs, obtained from culture after CMV antigen stimulation. CDR3 sequence: CASSPLGQHMGITF. CDR3 DNA sequence: TGTGCCAGCAGTCCGCTCGGTCAGCACATGGGTATCACCTTC.